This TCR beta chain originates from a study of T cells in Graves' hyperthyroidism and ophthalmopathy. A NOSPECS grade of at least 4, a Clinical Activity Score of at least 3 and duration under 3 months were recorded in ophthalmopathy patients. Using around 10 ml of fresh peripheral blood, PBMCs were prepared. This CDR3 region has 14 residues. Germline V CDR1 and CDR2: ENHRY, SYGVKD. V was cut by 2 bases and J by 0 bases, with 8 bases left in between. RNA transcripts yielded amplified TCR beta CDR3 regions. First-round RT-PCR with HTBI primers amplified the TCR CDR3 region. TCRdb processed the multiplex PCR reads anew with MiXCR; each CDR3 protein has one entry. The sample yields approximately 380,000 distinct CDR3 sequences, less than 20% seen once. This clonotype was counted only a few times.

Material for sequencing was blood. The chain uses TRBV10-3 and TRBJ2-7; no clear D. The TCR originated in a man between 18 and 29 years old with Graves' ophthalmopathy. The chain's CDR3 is CAISEPGSSYEQYF. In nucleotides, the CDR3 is TGTGCCATCAGTGAGCCTGGAAGCTCCTACGAGCAGTACTTC.